Listed here are 32 T cell receptor beta chains from one sample, sequenced in a study of blood T cell repertoires in COVID-19. The repertoire was sequenced with immunoSEQ multiplex PCR; TCRdb's copy has only in-frame clones and lacks some. The sample holds fewer than 20,000 clones, 80% to 90% seen once. The sample taken for sequencing was peripheral blood. These receptor sequences come from a man between 70 and 80 years old in a cohort sampled during active COVID-19.

There are a few counts of this clone. The V and J genes are TRBV7-9 and TRBJ2-7, with 9 bases lining up with TRBD2. Unmatched junction bases numbered 7, after V lost 1 base and J lost 0 bases. The CDR3 length is 17 residues. CDR1 is SEHNR, CDR2 FQNEAQ, per germline (reference sequence). The CDR3 loop is CASSLGVGSGSSYEQYF. In DNA form, the CDR3 reads TGTGCCAGCAGCTTAGGAGTGGGTAGCGGGAGCTCCTACGAGCAGTACTTC.

The chain combines TRBV10-3 with TRBJ2-1; 11 bases match TRBD1. The length of the CDR3 is 16 residues. In germline, CDR1 is ENHRY, CDR2 SYGVKD. The trim removed 6 bases at V and 7 bases at J, leaving 11 bases unmatched. The CDR3 DNA reads TGTGCCATCAGCGCCTCTGGACAGGGGGCTTGGAATGAGCAGTTCTTC. Amino acid sequence: CAISASGQGAWNEQFF.

This clone has only a few counts. The chain employs TRBV5-1 and TRBJ2-7, with D possibly matching TRBD1 (5 bases). V lost 0 bases, J lost 3 bases, and 10 bases lay in between. Germline V CDR1 and CDR2: SGHRS, YFSETQ. This CDR3 region has 14 residues. The CDR3 reads CASSLEKGNYEQYF. CDR3 DNA sequence: TGCGCCAGCAGCTTGGAAAAGGGGAACTACGAGCAGTACTTC.

This clone was detected only once. Other nucleotide sequences from this sample produce the same CDR3. This sequence joins TRBV19 and TRBJ2-3; 7 bases agree with TRBD1. V lost 3 bases to trimming and J lost 0 bases; unmatched junction nucleotides: 3. Germline values: CDR1 LNHDA, CDR2 SQIVND (reference sequence). The CDR3 covers 15 residues. The CDR3 bases are TGTGCCAGTAGTATCCGGGACAGTAGCACAGATACGCAGTATTTT. Amino acids: CASSIRDSSTDTQYF.

This rearrangement joins TRBV30 to TRBJ1-1; perhaps TRBD1 as D (5 bases). This CDR3 comprises 15 residues. With 5 bases removed from V and 2 bases from J, the gap between germline ends came to 18 bases. The germline gives CDR1 GTSNPN, CDR2 SVGIG (reference sequence). The CDR3 DNA follows: TGTGCCTGGGAGCAGGGAGCGGGGGAAAACACTGAAGCTTTCTTT. It specifies CAWEQGAGENTEAFF. The full variable domain, rest sourced from reference TRBV30 and TRBJ1-1, is SQTIHQWPATLVQPVGSPLSLECTVEGTSNPNLYWYRQAAGRGLQLLFYSVGIGQISSEVPQNLSASRPQDRQFILSSKKLLLSDSGFYLCAWEQGAGENTEAFFGQGTRLTVV.

This chain links TRBV6-5 with TRBJ1-3, with D perhaps TRBD1 (6 bases). Germline lookup yields CDR1 MNHEY and CDR2 SVGAGI. V was pared by 6 bases and J by 7 bases, with 13 bases between. CDR3 length: 13 amino acids. The CDR3 nucleotides are TGTGCCAGCAGCCGGACAGAGTCTAACACCATATATTTT. Translating it yields CASSRTESNTIYF.

The chain employs TRBV3-1 (or the pseudogene TRBV3-2) and TRBJ2-3; D is ambiguous. The CDR3 covers 14 residues. CDR1 LGHDT and CDR2 YNNKEL come from the germline V gene (reference sequence). V was shortened by 4 bases and J by 5 bases, with 13 bases between the two germline ends. CDR3: CASSPVRVGDTQYF. The CDR3 nucleotides read TGTGCCAGCAGCCCAGTCCGGGTCGGAGATACGCAGTATTTT.

The chain employs TRBV28 and TRBJ2-1; possibly TRBD2 for D (5 bases). The V end was cut by 6 bases, the J end by 10 bases, with 22 bases between. The length of the CDR3 is 15 residues. Germline CDR1 is MDHEN and CDR2 is SYDVKM. CDR3 sequence (DNA): TGTGCCAGCAGCAGAACTATAGCGACCTATTCGGAGCAGTTCTTC. Translated: CASSRTIATYSEQFF.

This chain links TRBV9 with TRBJ2-5, with 8 bases fitting TRBD1. Trimming cost V 4 bases and J 5 bases; bases outside gene matches: 10. The CDR3 covers 15 residues. Germline CDR1 and CDR2: SGDLS and YYNGEE. CDR3: CASSLEGQGMETQYF. The CDR3 coding sequence is TGTGCCAGCAGCTTAGAAGGACAGGGTATGGAGACCCAGTACTTC.

The rearrangement links TRBV18 to TRBJ2-2; the match to TRBD2 covers 7 bases. This CDR3 has 16 amino acids. J was trimmed by 1 base and V by 5 bases; bases with no gene match: 7. CDR1 is KGHSH, CDR2 LQKENI, per germline. The CDR3 protein is CASSGRVAGNTGELFF. Written as DNA, the CDR3 is TGTGCCAGCTCAGGCCGGGTAGCGGGGAACACCGGGGAGCTGTTTTTT.

This chain uses TRBV2 with TRBJ2-7; 8 nucleotides align to TRBD1. The V segment lost 6 bases and the J segment 6 bases; nucleotides outside the gene matches: 10. The CDR3 is 14 amino acids. Germline V gene lookup returns CDR1 SNHLY and CDR2 FYNNEI. As DNA, the CDR3 is TGTGCCAGCAGCTTTCAGGGGGCGTATACCGAGCAGTACTTC. This sequence encodes CASSFQGAYTEQYF.

The V call is TRBV9, the J call TRBJ2-1; possible D gene TRBD2, 6 bases. Trimming stripped 0 bases from V and 7 bases from J, with 11 bases between. Germline assignment: CDR1 SGDLS and CDR2 YYNGEE. The length of the CDR3 is 14 residues. The CDR3 nucleotides are TGTGCCAGCAGCGTAGCCGGGGGAGTGAATGAGCAGTTCTTC. It yields the protein CASSVAGGVNEQFF.

The CDR3 spells CAISLTSGTLTGELFF. As DNA, the CDR3 is TGTGCCATCAGTCTAACTAGCGGGACCCTCACCGGGGAGCTGTTTTTT. This chain links TRBV10-3 with TRBJ2-2; 10 nucleotides agree with TRBD2. The germline CDR1 and CDR2 sequences are ENHRY and SYGVKD. V shed 5 bases, J shed 4 bases, and the junction held 7 bases outside the gene matches. This CDR3 spans 16 amino acids.

The V call is TRBV29-1, the J call TRBJ1-2; 8 positions agree with TRBD1. Unmatched junction bases numbered 11, after V lost 0 bases and J lost 2 bases. Germline lookup yields CDR1 SQVTM and CDR2 ANQGSEA. The CDR3 covers 17 residues. CDR3 residues: CSVEDIPTGEVNYGYTF. DNA of the CDR3: TGCAGCGTTGAAGATATACCGACAGGGGAAGTGAACTATGGCTACACCTTC.

The rearrangement uses TRBV29-1 and TRBJ2-1; a weak D match, TRBD2 (6 bases). Trimming left V 7 bases short and J 5 bases short, with 15 bases between. Germline lookup yields CDR1 SQVTM and CDR2 ANQGSEA. The CDR3 loop spans 13 amino acids. The DNA of the CDR3 is TGCAGCGACTCCGGGACTGGCAACAATGAGCAGTTCTTC. Its translation is CSDSGTGNNEQFF.

The chain recombines TRBV19 with TRBJ2-5, with 10 bases that match TRBD1. Germline V gives CDR1 LNHDA, CDR2 SQIVND (reference sequence). The CDR3 is 17 amino acids. Trimming cost V 2 bases and J 5 bases; bases outside gene matches: 11. DNA for the CDR3: TGTGCCAGTAGTATATGGAGAGGGACAGGGGAATGGGAGACCCAGTACTTC. Translated: CASSIWRGTGEWETQYF.

CDR3 DNA: TGTGCCAGCAGCTGGACAGGCCTTAATGAAAAACTGTTTTTT. Translated: CASSWTGLNEKLFF. The rearrangement joins TRBV11-2 to TRBJ1-4, with 7 bases lining up with TRBD1. The CDR3 is 14 amino acids. The germline gives CDR1 SGHAT, CDR2 FQNNGV. Losses at the gene ends were 4 bases for V and 4 bases for J; bases not matched to a gene: 3.

The chain joins TRBV6-5 to TRBJ1-5, with a possible D match to TRBD1 (5 bases). Germline V gives CDR1 MNHEY, CDR2 SVGAGI. V gave up 5 bases and J gave up 0 bases, with 11 bases separating them. CDR3 size: 15 residues. CDR3 bases: TGTGCCAGCAGTACGGGGGGGAATAGCAATCAGCCCCAGCATTTT. Translating it yields CASSTGGNSNQPQHF.

The CDR3 reads CASTHGTGQETQYF. The DNA of the CDR3 is TGTGCCAGCACTCACGGGACAGGGCAAGAGACCCAGTACTTC. The chain is built from TRBV6-5 and TRBJ2-5; 9 nucleotides align to TRBD1. Germline assignment: CDR1 MNHEY and CDR2 SVGAGI. CDR3 length equals 14 residues. V shed 7 bases, J shed 2 bases, and the junction held 5 bases outside the gene matches.

CDR3 bases: TGTGCCAGCAGCCCTGGACTAGCGGGTCTCAATGAGCAGTTCTTC. This sequence encodes CASSPGLAGLNEQFF. This rearrangement joins TRBV7-3 to TRBJ2-1; 11 positions agree with TRBD2. The V and J ends lost 5 bases and 6 bases, in that order; junction bases with no gene match: 6. CDR3 length equals 15 residues. Looked up from germline, CDR1 is SGHTA and CDR2 is FQGTGA.

This chain connects TRBV7-3 to TRBJ2-1; 8 nucleotides line up with TRBD2. Germline V gene lookup returns CDR1 SGHTA and CDR2 FQGTGA. The CDR3 runs 18 residues. The J segment lost 7 bases and the V segment lost 1 base, leaving 15 bases of the junction unmatched. CDR3 in amino acids: CASSLKGSGAGGLNEQFF. The CDR3 nucleotides read TGTGCCAGCAGCTTAAAGGGATCGGGTGCGGGAGGCCTTAATGAGCAGTTCTTC.

The J gene is TRBJ2-5, the V gene TRBV19, with D hard to call. This CDR3 is 16 amino acids long. The germline V gene encodes CDR1 LNHDA and CDR2 SQIVND (reference sequence). The ends were cut back, 3 bases at V and 1 base at J, with 15 bases in the middle. CDR3 sequence (DNA): TGTGCCAGTAGTATCGGAACCAGCGTCCCCCAAGAGACCCAGTACTTC. This codes for CASSIGTSVPQETQYF.

This clone is a singleton in its sample. V and J are TRBV5-6 and TRBJ1-2; 10 bases are a match to TRBD1. V lost 1 base and J lost 1; bases outside the gene matches: 1. Per germline, CDR1 SGHDT and CDR2 YYEEEE. The CDR3 length is 15 residues. Written as DNA, the CDR3 is TGTGCCAGCAGCTTGTGGGACAGGGGTAACTATGGCTACACCTTC. Residues: CASSLWDRGNYGYTF.

The V gene is TRBV6-5, the J gene TRBJ2-1; 13 positions match TRBD2. Germline CDR1 is MNHEY and CDR2 is SVGAGI. The trim removed 6 bases at V and 8 bases at J, leaving 7 bases unmatched. CDR3 length equals 15 residues. The CDR3 protein is CASRVRLAGGHEQFF. The CDR3 nucleotides read TGTGCCAGCAGGGTCCGACTAGCGGGAGGCCATGAGCAGTTCTTC.

The CDR3 DNA is TGTGCCAGCAGCTTGGATCCCAGATTGAACACTGAAGCTTTCTTT. It is translated as CASSLDPRLNTEAFF. This chain connects TRBV5-6 to TRBJ1-1; D is uncertain. The CDR3 sequence is 15 residues long. Trimming pared 0 bases from V and 0 bases from J, leaving 9 bases between. Germline V gene lookup returns CDR1 SGHDT and CDR2 YYEEEE.

By share, this clone counts as hyperexpanded. In nucleotides, the CDR3 is TGTGCCAGCCGGGACTCTCAAGAGACCCAGTACTTC. Protein: CASRDSQETQYF. The chain uses TRBV6-5 and TRBJ2-5; the D gene is possibly TRBD2 (6 bases). V dropped 8 bases and J dropped 2 bases, with 9 bases sitting between them. The CDR3 extends over 12 amino acids. Germline values: CDR1 MNHEY, CDR2 SVGAGI.

The chain recombines TRBV7-2 with TRBJ2-1; the D gene is possibly TRBD2 (5 bases). The V and J ends lost 1 base and 2 bases respectively, with 9 bases between them. Germline CDR1 SGHTA, CDR2 FQGNSA. The CDR3 covers 15 residues. CDR3 DNA sequence: TGTGCCAGCAGCTTAGAAGCGGAGACCTACAATGAGCAGTTCTTC. Protein: CASSLEAETYNEQFF.

The rearrangement links TRBV7-2 to TRBJ2-2; the match to TRBD2 covers 12 bases. V lost 5 bases, J lost 4 bases, and 8 bases stayed unmatched. The CDR3 runs to 17 residues. Germline assignment: CDR1 SGHTA and CDR2 FQGNSA. The CDR3 loop reads CASSTTSGRSSTGELFF. Written as DNA, the CDR3 is TGTGCCAGCAGCACGACTAGCGGGAGATCGAGCACCGGGGAGCTGTTTTTT.

The CDR3 region is CAWSVISGNTIYF. In DNA form, the CDR3 reads TGTGCCTGGAGTGTAATCAGTGGAAACACCATATATTTT. The V call is TRBV30, the J call TRBJ1-3; D call uncertain. Germline values: CDR1 GTSNPN, CDR2 SVGIG (reference sequence). The CDR3 totals 13 residues. V was pared by 0 bases and J by 3 bases, with 6 bases between.

This rearrangement joins TRBV3-1 (or the pseudogene TRBV3-2) to TRBJ2-7; TRBD1 matches at 12 bases. CDR3 length: 20 residues. V shed 0 bases, J shed 5 bases, and the junction held 17 bases outside the gene matches. CDR1 is LGHDT, CDR2 YNNKEL, per germline (reference sequence). DNA of the CDR3: TGTGCCAGCAGCCAAGATAGTGGGACAGGGGGCGTTTGTAACCCGGACGAGCAGTACTTC. Amino acid sequence: CASSQDSGTGGVCNPDEQYF.

The V call is TRBV3-1 (or the pseudogene TRBV3-2), the J call TRBJ2-2; TRBD2 is a possible D gene (5 bases). This CDR3 contains 15 residues. V lost 4 bases and J 1 base, leaving 10 bases between the germline ends. Germline CDR1 LGHDT, CDR2 YNNKEL (reference sequence). The CDR3 region has the DNA TGTGCCAGCAGCCTTTTCGCGGGGAACACCGGGGAGCTGTTTTTT. Encoded protein: CASSLFAGNTGELFF.

This rearrangement joins TRBV7-8 to TRBJ1-5; 8 bases match TRBD1. CDR3 length equals 16 residues. Germline-derived CDR1 and CDR2 are SGHVS and FQNEAQ. Unmatched junction bases numbered 8, after V lost 7 bases and J lost 0 bases. The CDR3 DNA reads TGTGCCAGCAACGACGGACAGGGTGGTAGCAATCAGCCCCAGCATTTT. Its protein product is CASNDGQGGSNQPQHF.